This entry features one TCR beta chain sequence. These data are taken from a study of T cell responses to AZD1222 COVID-19 vaccine. CDR3 length: 15 residues. Germline CDR1 reads KGHSH; CDR2 reads LQKENI. Between the trimmed V and J ends, which lost 6 bases and 0 bases, there was a span of 9 bases. Libraries were prepared by immunoSEQ multiplex PCR; TCRdb keeps only in-frame clonotypes and omits some of them. The table lists more than 150,000 clones, just under 90% of them singletons. The chain is built from TRBV18 and TRBJ1-6; D gene unclear. The specimen comprised peripheral blood, sampled on day 0 of AZD1222 vaccination. This receptor was identified in an adult in good health. CDR3 in DNA: TGTGCCAGCTCCGGAGGAAGCTCCTATAATTCACCCCTCCACTTT. This translates into CASSGGSSYNSPLHF.